One sample yielded the 13 T cell receptor beta chains listed below, sequenced in a study of shared clonotypes between healthy human individuals. Here immunoSEQ multiplex PCR was the method, and the copy in TCRdb shows in-frame clones only, minus some. The table includes some 2,500,000 clones, approximately 93% detected once. Sequencing was done on a sample of naive CD4+ T cells from PBMCs. Subset reported: CD45RA+ positively selected. All receptors derive from a man younger than 35 in good health. Some clones in this sample may be carry-over from other donors' samples.

This clone came up a few times. This chain links TRBV27 with TRBJ2-5; D unclear. The CDR3 consists of 11 residues. Germline CDR1 MNHEY, CDR2 SMNVEV (reference sequence). V dropped 6 bases and J dropped 3 bases, with 5 bases sitting between them. CDR3 sequence reads: CASRREETQYF. CDR3 DNA sequence: TGTGCCAGCAGACGTGAAGAGACCCAGTACTTC.

The chain recombines TRBV7-6 with TRBJ2-7, with D tentatively TRBD2 (6 bases). From germline, CDR1 is SGHVS and CDR2 FNYEAQ. The germline V and J ends were trimmed by 3 bases and 1 base, with 22 bases remaining between them. The CDR3 has 18 residues. Here the CDR3 reads CASSLIPHVERVSYEQYF. The CDR3 DNA follows: TGTGCCAGCAGCTTGATTCCGCACGTCGAGCGGGTTTCCTACGAGCAGTACTTC.

The genes are TRBV30 and TRBJ1-5; D might be TRBD1 (6 bases). There are 16 residues in the CDR3. Germline CDR1 GTSNPN, CDR2 SVGIG (reference sequence). V was cut by 3 bases and J by 4 bases, with 19 bases left in between. CDR3 coding DNA: TGTGCCTGGAGCTTCAGGGGCGGCGGCCGTAATCAGCCCCAGCATTTT. This codes for CAWSFRGGGRNQPQHF.

This clone showed up just once. This chain joins TRBV28 and TRBJ2-1; 11 bases are shared with TRBD2. CDR1 and CDR2 (germline): MDHEN, SYDVKM. The CDR3 is 16 amino acids. V dropped 6 bases and J dropped 9; count of bases not matched to a gene: 13. CDR3 sequence: CASSPVTSGTFSEQFF. The CDR3 DNA sequence: TGTGCCAGCAGCCCCGTGACTAGCGGGACATTCAGTGAGCAGTTCTTC.

About this clone: This sample also contains other DNA sequences that code for the same CDR3. The rearrangement uses TRBV10-3 and TRBJ1-5; D possibly corresponds to TRBD1 (6 bases). This CDR3 comprises 14 residues. V was cut by 0 bases and J by 6 bases, with 9 bases left in between. Germline-derived CDR1 and CDR2 are ENHRY and SYGVKD. CDR3 nucleotide sequence: TGTGCCATCAGTGAGTCAGGGGGGAGTCAGCCCCAGCATTTT. Its protein is CAISESGGSQPQHF.

The chain recombines TRBV18 with TRBJ2-3; 9 nucleotides line up with TRBD2. Germline V gene lookup returns CDR1 KGHSH and CDR2 LQKENI. Trimming cost V 1 base and J 2 bases; bases outside gene matches: 4. There are 16 residues in the CDR3. CDR3 in DNA: TGTGCCAGCTCACCACTGGCTAGCGGGGACACAGATACGCAGTATTTT. Translated, it gives CASSPLASGDTDTQYF.

This clone was seen a single time. The V gene is TRBV5-6, the J gene TRBJ1-1; no firm D call. V was shortened by 0 bases and J by 1 base, with 10 bases between the two germline ends. The CDR3 is 15 residues long. Germline V gene sequence: CDR1 SGHDT, CDR2 YYEEEE. For the CDR3, the DNA is TGTGCCAGCAGCTTGGGAGGCAGTGGGAACACTGAAGCTTTCTTT. Translation gives CASSLGGSGNTEAFF.

This clone was counted once. The J gene is TRBJ1-5, the V gene TRBV28; no clear D. Germline V lookup: CDR1 MDHEN, CDR2 SYDVKM. CDR3 length equals 14 residues. Trimming took 8 bases from V and 5 from J, leaving 16 bases between them. The CDR3 loop is CASHSSGRDQPQHF. CDR3 nucleotide sequence: TGTGCCAGCCATAGTTCAGGACGGGATCAGCCCCAGCATTTT.

Only one count was recorded for this clone. A much larger clone sits a single nucleotide away, making a read error possible. The V gene is TRBV7-8, the J gene TRBJ2-2; no definite D call. CDR3 length equals 15 residues. CDR1 and CDR2 (germline): SGHVS, FQNEAQ. V lost 3 bases and J 0 bases, leaving 8 bases between the germline ends. The CDR3 reads CASSLMAANTGELFF. The CDR3 nucleotides are TGTGCCAGCAGCTTGATGGCCGCGAACACCGGGGAGCTGTTTTTT. The variable domain in full, with the rest retrieved from reference TRBV7-8 and TRBJ2-2, is GAGVSQSPRYKVAKRGQDVALRCDPISGHVSLFWYQQALGQGPEFLTYFQNEAQLDKSGLPSDRFFAERPEGSVSTLKIQRTQQEDSAVYLCASSLMAANTGELFFGEGSRLTVL.

This clone was picked up a small number of times. This chain connects TRBV6-5 to TRBJ1-1, with 8 bases aligning to TRBD1. The germline V gene has CDR1 MNHEY and CDR2 SVGAGI. CDR3 length: 12 amino acids. V trimming: 4 bases; J trimming: 11 bases; junction bases outside the gene matches: 6. This CDR3 reads CASSSWTGHAFF. CDR3 coding DNA: TGTGCCAGCAGTTCCTGGACAGGGCACGCTTTCTTT.

The V and J genes are TRBV28 and TRBJ2-1, with 10 bases lining up with TRBD2. The junction had 8 bases not matched to a gene; V was cut back by 8 bases and J by 7 bases. The CDR3 spans 14 residues. Germline CDR1 and CDR2: MDHEN and SYDVKM. This CDR3 reads CASYPSGSRNEQFF. The CDR3 region has the DNA TGTGCCAGCTATCCTAGCGGGAGTCGTAATGAGCAGTTCTTC.

The chain couples TRBV5-1 to TRBJ2-3; TRBD2 might be the D (5 bases). Trimming pared 0 bases from V and 6 bases from J, leaving 11 bases between. This CDR3 region has 14 residues. Germline V gives CDR1 SGHRS, CDR2 YFSETQ. In DNA, the CDR3 is TGCGCCAGCAGCTTGGCCGGGGTAAGGGATACGCAGTATTTT. Its translation: CASSLAGVRDTQYF.

The chain is built from TRBV7-8 and TRBJ2-1, with 9 nucleotides matching TRBD2. Trimming at V came to 3 bases and at J to 7 bases, leaving 7 bases not matched to a gene. Germline CDR1 reads SGHVS; CDR2 reads FQNEAQ. CDR3 size: 15 residues. CDR3 nucleotides: TGTGCCAGCAGCTTCGGACTAGCGAGTGGGAATGAGCAGTTCTTC. Amino acid sequence: CASSFGLASGNEQFF.